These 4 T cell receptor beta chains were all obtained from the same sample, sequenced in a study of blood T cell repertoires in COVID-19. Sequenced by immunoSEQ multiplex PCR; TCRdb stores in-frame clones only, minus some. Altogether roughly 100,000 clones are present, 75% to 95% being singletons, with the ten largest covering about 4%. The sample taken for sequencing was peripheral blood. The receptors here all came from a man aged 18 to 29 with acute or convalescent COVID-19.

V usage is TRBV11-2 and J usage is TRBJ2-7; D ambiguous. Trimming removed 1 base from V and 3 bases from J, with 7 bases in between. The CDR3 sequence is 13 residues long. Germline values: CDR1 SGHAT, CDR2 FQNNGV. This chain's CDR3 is CASSLGAGYEQYF. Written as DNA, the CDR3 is TGTGCCAGCAGCTTAGGTGCCGGCTACGAGCAGTACTTC.

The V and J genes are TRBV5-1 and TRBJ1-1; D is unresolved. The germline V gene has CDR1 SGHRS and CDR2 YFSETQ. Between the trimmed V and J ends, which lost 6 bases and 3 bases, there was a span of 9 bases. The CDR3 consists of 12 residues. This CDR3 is CASKKEDTEAFF. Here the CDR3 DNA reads TGCGCCAGCAAGAAGGAGGACACTGAAGCTTTCTTT. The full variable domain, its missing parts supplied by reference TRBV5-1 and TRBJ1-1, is KAGVTQTPRYLIKTRGQQVTLSCSPISGHRSVSWYQQTPGQGLQFLFEYFSETQRNKGNFPGRFSGRQFSNSRSEMNVSTLELGDSALYLCASKKEDTEAFFGQGTRLTVV.

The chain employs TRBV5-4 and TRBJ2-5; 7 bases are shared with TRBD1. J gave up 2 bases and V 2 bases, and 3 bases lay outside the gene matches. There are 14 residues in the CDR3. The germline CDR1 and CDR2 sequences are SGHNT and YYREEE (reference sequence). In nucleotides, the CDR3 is TGTGCCAGCAGCTTCGGGACAGCGCAAGAGACCCAGTACTTC. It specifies CASSFGTAQETQYF.

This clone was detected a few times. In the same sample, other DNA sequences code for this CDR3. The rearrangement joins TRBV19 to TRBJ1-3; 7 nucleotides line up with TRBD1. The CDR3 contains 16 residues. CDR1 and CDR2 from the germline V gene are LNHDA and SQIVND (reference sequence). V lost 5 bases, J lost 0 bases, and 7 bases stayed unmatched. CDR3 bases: TGTGCCAGTAGTTTTTACCGGGACAGCTCTGGAAACACCATATATTTT. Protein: CASSFYRDSSGNTIYF.